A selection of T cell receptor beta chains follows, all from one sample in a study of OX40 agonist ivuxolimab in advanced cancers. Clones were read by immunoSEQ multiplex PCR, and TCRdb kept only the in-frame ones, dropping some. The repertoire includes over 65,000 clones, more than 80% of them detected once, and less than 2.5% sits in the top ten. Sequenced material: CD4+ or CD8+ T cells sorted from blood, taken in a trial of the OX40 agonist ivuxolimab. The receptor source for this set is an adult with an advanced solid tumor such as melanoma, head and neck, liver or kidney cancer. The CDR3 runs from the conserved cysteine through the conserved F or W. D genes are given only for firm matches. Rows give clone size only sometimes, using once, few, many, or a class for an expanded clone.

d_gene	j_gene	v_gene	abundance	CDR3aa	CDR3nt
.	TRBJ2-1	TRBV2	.	CASSAESYNEQFF	TGTGCCAGCAGTGCGGAATCCTACAATGAGCAGTTCTTC
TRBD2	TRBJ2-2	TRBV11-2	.	CASSPSGGGTGELFF	TGTGCCAGCAGCCCCTCGGGAGGTGGGACCGGGGAGCTGTTTTTT
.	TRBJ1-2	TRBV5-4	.	CASSPGAYGYTF	TGTGCCAGCAGCCCGGGAGCCTATGGCTACACCTTC
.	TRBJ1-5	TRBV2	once	CASSEGPKGNQPQHF	TGTGCCAGCAGTGAAGGGCCAAAGGGCAATCAGCCCCAGCATTTT
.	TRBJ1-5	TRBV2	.	CASRGGNSNQPQHF	TGTGCCAGCAGAGGCGGAAATAGCAATCAGCCCCAGCATTTT
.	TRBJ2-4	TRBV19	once	CASSPRAPGTKNIQYF	TGTGCCAGTAGTCCCAGGGCCCCGGGAACCAAAAACATTCAGTACTTC
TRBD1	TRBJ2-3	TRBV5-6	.	CASMQDRGLMQYF	TGTGCCAGCATGCAAGACAGGGGCCTAATGCAGTATTTT
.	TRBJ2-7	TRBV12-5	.	CASGLPDESVLADSYEQYF	TGTGCTAGTGGTTTGCCGGATGAGTCGGTGTTAGCGGACTCCTACGAGCAGTACTTC
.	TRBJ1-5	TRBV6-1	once	CASSERRNQPQHF	TGTGCCAGCAGTGAACGAAGGAATCAGCCCCAGCATTTT
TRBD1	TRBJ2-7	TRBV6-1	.	CAITTGNIYEQYF	TGTGCCATTACGACAGGGAATATCTACGAGCAGTACTTC
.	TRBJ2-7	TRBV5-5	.	CASSLGAALYEQYF	TGTGCCAGCAGCTTAGGAGCGGCCCTCTACGAGCAGTACTTC
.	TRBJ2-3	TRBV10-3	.	CAGGQDTQYF	TGTGCCGGGGGACAAGATACGCAGTATTTT
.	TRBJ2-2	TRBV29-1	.	CSVAVGGTNTGELFF	TGCAGCGTTGCCGTAGGGGGGACGAACACCGGGGAGCTGTTTTTT
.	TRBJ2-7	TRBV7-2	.	CASSISETQREQYF	TGTGCCAGCAGTATTTCTGAGACTCAACGCGAGCAGTACTTC
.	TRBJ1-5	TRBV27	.	CASSSGRSDQPQHF	TGTGCCAGCAGTTCCGGACGGAGTGATCAGCCCCAGCATTTT
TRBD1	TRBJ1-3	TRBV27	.	CASAGQGRPGNTIYF	TGTGCCAGTGCCGGACAGGGTAGACCTGGAAACACCATATATTTT
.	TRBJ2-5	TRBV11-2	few	CASSLESRGGAETQYF	TGTGCCAGCAGCTTAGAAAGTAGGGGGGGCGCAGAGACCCAGTACTTC
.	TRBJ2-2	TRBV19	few	CASRVTAGTGELFF	TGTGCCAGTAGGGTAACGGCAGGGACCGGGGAGCTGTTTTTT
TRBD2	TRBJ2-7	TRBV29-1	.	CSAGLAAPYEQYF	TGCAGCGCTGGCCTAGCGGCGCCCTACGAGCAGTACTTC
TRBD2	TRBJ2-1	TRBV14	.	CASSRSGTITEQFF	TGTGCCAGCAGCCGTTCCGGGACTATAACCGAGCAGTTCTTC
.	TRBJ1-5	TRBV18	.	CASSPFGGGVSQPQHF	TGTGCCAGCTCCCCATTTGGGGGAGGGGTGAGTCAGCCCCAGCATTTT
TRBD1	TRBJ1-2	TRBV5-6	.	CASSLAGTVLYGYTF	TGTGCCAGCAGCTTGGCTGGGACAGTTTTGTATGGCTACACCTTC
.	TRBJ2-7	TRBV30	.	CASSGTASYEQYF	TGTGCCTCTTCCGGGACGGCTTCCTACGAGCAGTACTTC
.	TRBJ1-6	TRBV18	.	CASSPLESNSPLHF	TGTGCCAGCTCACCACTCGAGAGTAATTCACCCCTCCACTTT
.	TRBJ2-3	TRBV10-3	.	CAIKGSGSLTDTQYF	TGTGCCATCAAAGGAAGTGGTAGCTTGACAGATACGCAGTATTTT
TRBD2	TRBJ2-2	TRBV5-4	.	CASSGTSEGSNTGELFF	TGTGCCAGCAGCGGGACTAGCGAGGGGTCGAACACCGGGGAGCTGTTTTTT
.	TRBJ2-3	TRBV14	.	CASSQDQVRGNTQYF	TGTGCCAGCAGCCAAGATCAGGTAAGGGGAAATACGCAGTATTTT
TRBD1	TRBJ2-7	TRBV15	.	CATSRDGGTGTYEQYF	TGTGCCACCAGCAGAGACGGAGGGACAGGGACCTACGAGCAGTACTTC
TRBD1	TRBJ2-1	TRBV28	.	CASSLPGTGQYNEQFF	TGTGCCAGCAGTCTCCCCGGGACAGGGCAATACAATGAGCAGTTCTTC
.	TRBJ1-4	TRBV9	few	CASSGRDRNEKLFF	TGTGCCAGCAGCGGACGCGACAGAAACGAAAAACTGTTTTTT
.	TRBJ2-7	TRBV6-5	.	CASLTPGYPYEQYF	TGTGCCAGCCTGACACCTGGATACCCCTACGAGCAGTACTTC
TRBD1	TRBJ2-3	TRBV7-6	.	CASSLGTGSTDTQYF	TGTGCCAGCAGCTTGGGGACAGGCTCTACAGATACGCAGTATTTT
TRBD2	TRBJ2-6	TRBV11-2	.	CASSPTAGGTGANVLTF	TGTGCCAGCAGCCCCACTGCGGGGGGGACCGGGGCCAACGTCCTGACTTTC
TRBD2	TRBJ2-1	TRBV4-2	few	CASSFILAGVNEQFF	TGTGCCAGCAGCTTTATACTAGCGGGGGTCAATGAGCAGTTCTTC
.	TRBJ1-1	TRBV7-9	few	CASSLARWREAFF	TGTGCCAGCAGCTTAGCCCGATGGAGGGAAGCTTTCTTT
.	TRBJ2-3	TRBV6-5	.	CASRDFTDTQYF	TGTGCCAGCAGGGACTTCACAGATACGCAGTATTTT
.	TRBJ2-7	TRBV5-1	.	CASSLGRSPGEQYF	TGCGCCAGCAGCTTGGGTAGGAGCCCTGGCGAGCAGTACTTC
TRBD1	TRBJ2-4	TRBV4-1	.	CASSQLDRDINIQYF	TGCGCCAGCAGCCAATTGGACAGGGATATAAACATTCAGTACTTC
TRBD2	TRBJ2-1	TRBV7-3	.	CASSPLTSGSLNEQFF	TGTGCCAGCAGCCCCCTCACTAGCGGGAGTCTGAATGAGCAGTTCTTC
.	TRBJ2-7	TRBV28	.	CASSFMKGLEQYF	TGTGCCAGCAGTTTTATGAAGGGGTTGGAGCAGTACTTC
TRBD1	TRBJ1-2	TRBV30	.	CALPDRGTSGYTF	TGTGCCTTGCCGGACAGGGGAACTTCTGGCTACACCTTC
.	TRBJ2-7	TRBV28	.	CASPGSGSSYEQYF	TGTGCCAGCCCCGGATCAGGGAGCTCCTACGAGCAGTACTTC
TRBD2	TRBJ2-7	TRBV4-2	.	CASSLRTSGFYEQYF	TGTGCCAGCAGCCTCCGGACTAGCGGGTTCTACGAGCAGTACTTC
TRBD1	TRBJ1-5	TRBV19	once	CAGGDREFGPQHF	TGTGCCGGCGGGGACAGGGAATTCGGGCCCCAGCATTTT
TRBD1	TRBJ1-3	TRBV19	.	CASGQDFSNTIYF	TGTGCCAGTGGACAGGATTTTTCAAACACCATATATTTT
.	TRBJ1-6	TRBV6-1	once	CASRTDSNSPLHF	TGTGCCAGCAGGACAGACAGCAATTCACCCCTCCACTTT
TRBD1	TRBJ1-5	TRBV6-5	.	CASSLTGGRQPQHF	TGTGCCAGCAGTTTGACAGGGGGTCGTCAGCCCCAGCATTTT
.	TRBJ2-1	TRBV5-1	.	CASSVHHNEQFF	TGCGCCAGCAGCGTACACCACAATGAGCAGTTCTTC
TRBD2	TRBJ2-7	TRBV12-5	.	CASGHSGGAGEQYF	TGTGCTAGTGGTCATAGCGGGGGGGCCGGCGAGCAGTACTTC
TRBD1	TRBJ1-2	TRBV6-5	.	CASRVGQNYGYTF	TGTGCCAGCAGGGTGGGACAGAACTATGGCTACACCTTC
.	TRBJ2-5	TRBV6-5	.	CASSRGYQETQYF	TGTGCCAGCAGCCGCGGGTACCAAGAGACCCAGTACTTC
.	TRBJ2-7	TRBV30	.	CAWRMNRIASYEQYF	TGTGCCTGGAGAATGAACCGGATCGCCTCCTACGAGCAGTACTTC
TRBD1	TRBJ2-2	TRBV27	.	CASVGTGSTGELFF	TGTGCCAGCGTGGGGACAGGGAGCACCGGGGAGCTGTTTTTT
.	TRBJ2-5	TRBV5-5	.	CASSLMGVQETQYF	TGTGCCAGCAGCTTGATGGGGGTCCAAGAGACCCAGTACTTC